Following are 30 T cell receptor beta chains from one sample sequenced in a study of cytomegalovirus exposure and HLA in healthy donors. Repertoires were generated with immunoSEQ multiplex PCR, while TCRdb's copy carries only in-frame clones and drops some. The profile covers a few hundred thousand clones, with 88% appearing a single time and about 2.7% taken by the ten largest. Sequencing was performed on PBMCs. The receptor source for this set is a woman aged 18-35 years in good health and CMV-seronegative.

This clone was counted only a few times. This sample also contains other DNA sequences that code for the same CDR3. The chain employs TRBV7-9 and TRBJ2-7, with 7 bases identical to TRBD2. The ends lost 6 bases at V and 1 base at J; junction bases unmatched: 3. Germline assignment: CDR1 SEHNR and CDR2 FQNEAQ (reference sequence). The CDR3 length is 13 residues. DNA of the CDR3: TGTGCCAGCAGTCCTAGCGGATCCTACGAGCAGTACTTC. Translating gives CASSPSGSYEQYF.

The V call is TRBV5-1, the J call TRBJ2-1; TRBD1 agrees at 8 bases. This CDR3 is 16 amino acids long. V was pared by 1 base and J by 5 bases, with 8 bases of the junction left unmatched. Germline-derived CDR1 and CDR2 are SGHRS and YFSETQ. The CDR3 sequence is CASSLLASGQDNEQFF. The DNA of the CDR3 is TGCGCCAGCAGCTTGCTGGCCTCGGGACAGGACAATGAGCAGTTCTTC.

The sample holds a few counts of this clone. The V and J genes are TRBV29-1 and TRBJ2-7, with a tentative D call TRBD1 (6 bases). Germline assignment: CDR1 SQVTM and CDR2 ANQGSEA. With 0 bases removed from V and 3 bases from J, the gap between germline ends came to 12 bases. The CDR3 has 14 residues. CDR3 sequence reads: CSVEDTGLNYEQYF. The CDR3 region has the DNA TGCAGCGTTGAAGATACAGGGCTGAACTACGAGCAGTACTTC.

The V gene is TRBV5-5, the J gene TRBJ1-2, with 8 bases fitting TRBD1. This CDR3 comprises 14 residues. With V trimmed by 3 bases and J by 4 bases, 5 bases remained unmatched. Germline values: CDR1 SGHKS, CDR2 YYEKEE (reference sequence). The CDR3 here is CASSSGQAIYGYTF. For the CDR3, the DNA is TGTGCCAGCAGCTCGGGACAGGCAATCTATGGCTACACCTTC.

In its sample, this clone was seen once. This sequence joins TRBV7-3 and TRBJ2-5, with 8 bases that match TRBD1. Germline-derived CDR1 and CDR2 are SGHTA and FQGTGA. Trimming took 1 base from V and 9 from J; bases not matched to a gene: 13. CDR3 length: 16 residues. The CDR3 DNA is TGTGCCAGCAGCTTAAGGGAAACGGACAGGGTAGGGTCCCAGTACTTC. This sequence encodes CASSLRETDRVGSQYF.

The chain links TRBV2 to TRBJ1-2, with unresolved D. The germline V and J ends were trimmed by 3 bases and 3 bases, with 11 bases remaining between them. Looked up from germline, CDR1 is SNHLY and CDR2 is FYNNEI. The CDR3 consists of 14 residues. The CDR3 DNA reads as TGTGCCAGCAGTGATTCCCCGGGTTACTATGGCTACACCTTC. Translated: CASSDSPGYYGYTF.

The V and J genes are TRBV4-3 and TRBJ2-3, with a possible D match to TRBD2 (6 bases). There are 14 residues in the CDR3. V was shortened by 4 bases and J by 4 bases, with 12 bases between the two germline ends. The germline gives CDR1 LGHNA, CDR2 YSLEER. The CDR3 loop is CASSPRRAADTQYF. CDR3 coding DNA: TGCGCCAGCAGCCCTCGGAGGGCCGCAGATACGCAGTATTTT.

This sequence joins TRBV5-4 and TRBJ2-3, with 9 bases identical to TRBD1. V was clipped by 1 base and J by 2 bases; unmatched bases: 5. CDR3 length: 16 residues. In germline, CDR1 is SGHNT, CDR2 YYREEE (reference sequence). The DNA for the CDR3 is TGTGCCAGCAGCTTGCCGGACAGGGGTCCCACAGATACGCAGTATTTT. Its protein is CASSLPDRGPTDTQYF.

This rearrangement joins TRBV7-9 to TRBJ2-1; TRBD1 matches 7 bases. The germline V gene has CDR1 SEHNR and CDR2 FQNEAQ (reference sequence). The CDR3 totals 15 residues. V trimming: 5 bases; J trimming: 9 bases; junction bases outside the gene matches: 13. CDR3: CASSTLTGSSVEQFF. CDR3 coding DNA: TGTGCCAGCAGCACCTTGACAGGGTCAAGTGTTGAGCAGTTCTTC. Full variable domain (outside the CDR3, taken from reference TRBV7-9 and TRBJ2-1): DTGVSQNPRHKITKRGQNVTFRCDPISEHNRLYWYRQTLGQGPEFLTYFQNEAQLEKSRLLSDRFSAERPKGSFSTLEIQRTEQGDSAMYLCASSTLTGSSVEQFFGPGTRLTVL.

V is TRBV2 and J is TRBJ2-7, with 7 bases fitting TRBD2. CDR3 size: 14 residues. The junction had 10 bases not matched to a gene; V was cut back by 5 bases and J by 6 bases. The germline CDR1 and CDR2 sequences are SNHLY and FYNNEI. The CDR3 DNA reads as TGTGCCAGCAGTCTCGGCGGGAGTGCTAGCGAGCAGTACTTC. Protein: CASSLGGSASEQYF.

The V gene is TRBV5-1, the J gene TRBJ2-1; D is perhaps TRBD2 (5 bases). V lost 2 bases, J lost 7 bases, and 10 bases lay in between. Germline assignment: CDR1 SGHRS and CDR2 YFSETQ. The CDR3 spans 13 residues. The CDR3 DNA reads TGCGCCAGCAGCTTACCGACTAAAAATGAGCAGTTCTTC. Amino acids: CASSLPTKNEQFF.

V and J are TRBV7-8 and TRBJ1-1; D ambiguous. Germline loops: CDR1 SGHVS, CDR2 FQNEAQ. Trimming left V 4 bases short and J 0 bases short, with 12 bases between. The CDR3 has 15 amino acids. CDR3 DNA sequence: TGTGCCAGCAGCTCAAGCGGGATAATGAACACTGAAGCTTTCTTT. Its protein is CASSSSGIMNTEAFF. The full variable domain, completed using reference TRBV7-8 and TRBJ1-1, is GAGVSQSPRYKVAKRGQDVALRCDPISGHVSLFWYQQALGQGPEFLTYFQNEAQLDKSGLPSDRFFAERPEGSVSTLKIQRTQQEDSAVYLCASSSSGIMNTEAFFGQGTRLTVV.

The rearrangement uses TRBV10-3 and TRBJ1-1, with D perhaps TRBD1 (5 bases). V lost 10 bases and J 1 base, leaving 10 bases between the germline ends. Germline V gene lookup returns CDR1 ENHRY and CDR2 SYGVKD. The CDR3 extends over 12 amino acids. The CDR3 sequence is CATGHTNTEAFF. The DNA of the CDR3 is TGTGCCACCGGACACACGAACACTGAAGCTTTCTTT.

The chain employs TRBV6-5 and TRBJ1-2; 8 bases align to TRBD1. The V segment lost 0 bases and the J segment 8 bases; nucleotides outside the gene matches: 5. Germline CDR1 reads MNHEY; CDR2 reads SVGAGI. The CDR3 is 14 residues long. CDR3 DNA: TGTGCCAGCAGTTACTCGACAGGGGTAGGGGGCTACACCTTC. Translation: CASSYSTGVGGYTF.

The chain combines TRBV28 with TRBJ2-7; 9 positions agree with TRBD1. The CDR3 consists of 14 residues. The trim removed 5 bases at V and 5 bases at J, leaving 7 bases unmatched. Germline V gene data show CDR1 as MDHEN and CDR2 as SYDVKM. This chain's CDR3 is CASSATTGGDEQYF. The CDR3 bases are TGTGCCAGCAGTGCAACTACAGGGGGCGACGAGCAGTACTTC.

This chain connects TRBV19 to TRBJ2-5; possible D gene TRBD2, 5 bases. This CDR3 region has 15 residues. Germline CDR1 is LNHDA and CDR2 is SQIVND (reference sequence). Trimming took 1 base from V and 3 from J, leaving 12 bases between them. The DNA for the CDR3 is TGTGCCAGTAGTATAGGAAGGGCCGGGAAAGAGACCCAGTACTTC. Its translation: CASSIGRAGKETQYF.

CDR3 residues: CASSPAGERPYEQYF. The CDR3 DNA reads as TGTGCCAGCAGCCCTGCAGGGGAGAGACCCTACGAGCAGTACTTC. This rearrangement joins TRBV13 to TRBJ2-7; a weak D match, TRBD1 (6 bases). Trimming removed 5 bases at V and 2 bases at J, with 16 bases between. The CDR3 sequence is 15 residues long. Germline V gives CDR1 PRHDT, CDR2 FYEKMQ (reference sequence). Together with reference TRBV13 and TRBJ2-7, the CDR3 gives the full variable domain: AAGVIQSPRHLIKEKRETATLKCYPIPRHDTVYWYQQGPGQDPQFLISFYEKMQSDKGSIPDRFSAQQFSDYHSELNMSSLELGDSALYFCASSPAGERPYEQYFGPGTRLTVT.

This chain links TRBV19 with TRBJ2-1, with D tentatively TRBD2 (6 bases). The CDR3 consists of 13 residues. Germline assignment: CDR1 LNHDA and CDR2 SQIVND (reference sequence). V was pared by 3 bases and J by 10 bases, with 13 bases between. The CDR3 region has the DNA TGTGCCAGTAGTATTAACGGGGCGGGAGAGCAGTTCTTC. Amino acids: CASSINGAGEQFF.

The chain joins TRBV6-6 to TRBJ1-5, with D unclear. Trimming cost V 2 bases and J 3 bases, with 5 bases left between them. The CDR3 extends over 13 amino acids. Germline V gives CDR1 MNHNY, CDR2 SVGAGI (reference sequence). The CDR3 nucleotides are TGTGCCAGCAGTTACCGGGACAATCAGCCCCAGCATTTT. This translates into CASSYRDNQPQHF.

The chain carries TRBV19 and TRBJ2-5, with 12 bases fitting TRBD2. This CDR3 has 17 amino acids. V lost 4 bases and J lost 3; bases outside the gene matches: 9. The germline gives CDR1 LNHDA, CDR2 SQIVND (reference sequence). The CDR3 nucleotides are TGTGCCAGTAGTACCCGGACTAGCGGGAAGAACAAAGAGACCCAGTACTTC. Protein product: CASSTRTSGKNKETQYF.

The chain is built from TRBV30 and TRBJ2-5, with 8 bases lining up with TRBD1. The length of the CDR3 is 13 residues. V gave up 3 bases and J gave up 1 base; unmatched junction bases: 1. Germline V lookup: CDR1 GTSNPN, CDR2 SVGIG (reference sequence). In DNA form, the CDR3 reads TGTGCCTGGAGGGGGACAGGCCAAGAGACCCAGTACTTC. This gives the protein CAWRGTGQETQYF. The whole variable domain, remainder taken from reference TRBV30 and TRBJ2-5, is SQTIHQWPATLVQPVGSPLSLECTVEGTSNPNLYWYRQAAGRGLQLLFYSVGIGQISSEVPQNLSASRPQDRQFILSSKKLLLSDSGFYLCAWRGTGQETQYFGPGTRLLVL.

The chain employs TRBV7-8 and TRBJ2-7; 9 nucleotides align to TRBD1. The trim removed 3 bases at V and 2 bases at J, leaving 2 bases unmatched. This CDR3 has 14 residues. Germline assignment: CDR1 SGHVS and CDR2 FQNEAQ. DNA for the CDR3: TGTGCCAGCAGCTTTCGGGACAGGGCCTACGAGCAGTACTTC. This translates into CASSFRDRAYEQYF.

The chain carries TRBV6-6 and TRBJ2-7; D is unclear. This CDR3 region has 12 residues. V was pared by 6 bases and J by 6 bases, with 12 bases between. Germline loops: CDR1 MNHNY, CDR2 SVGAGI (reference sequence). CDR3 coding DNA: TGTGCCAGCAGCCCCCCGACTCGCGAGCAGTACTTC. Amino acids: CASSPPTREQYF.

The J gene is TRBJ2-1, the V gene TRBV29-1, with 13 bases matching TRBD2. The CDR3 sequence is 18 residues long. Trimming at V came to 1 base and at J to 2 bases, leaving 8 bases not matched to a gene. In germline, CDR1 is SQVTM, CDR2 ANQGSEA. The CDR3 loop reads CSVEGGTSGAFTYNEQFF. In DNA form, the CDR3 reads TGCAGCGTTGAAGGTGGGACTAGCGGGGCGTTCACCTACAATGAGCAGTTCTTC.

This chain joins TRBV2 and TRBJ2-1, with D perhaps matching TRBD2 (5 bases). Looked up from germline, CDR1 is SNHLY and CDR2 is FYNNEI. V was trimmed by 3 bases and J by 4 bases, leaving 13 bases between them. The CDR3 contains 15 residues. The CDR3 bases are TGTGCCAGCAGTGAGCGAGGGCTTCTATACAATGAGCAGTTCTTC. This translates into CASSERGLLYNEQFF.

The rearrangement joins TRBV29-1 to TRBJ2-6, with D possibly being TRBD1 (5 bases). With 2 bases removed from V and 0 bases from J, the gap between germline ends came to 11 bases. Germline CDR1 SQVTM, CDR2 ANQGSEA. The CDR3 length is 16 residues. The chain's CDR3 is CSVEFRTTSGANVLTF. In nucleotides, the CDR3 is TGCAGCGTTGAATTTCGGACAACCTCTGGGGCCAACGTCCTGACTTTC.

The table lists this clone with a few counts. The chain combines TRBV6-5 with TRBJ1-5; TRBD1 might be the D (5 bases). This CDR3 region has 14 residues. Trimming removed 6 bases from V and 3 bases from J, with 12 bases in between. Germline V gene lookup returns CDR1 MNHEY and CDR2 SVGAGI. Written as DNA, the CDR3 is TGTGCCAGCAGCCCGACAGCGAACAATCAGCCCCAGCATTTT. Translation gives CASSPTANNQPQHF.

The V gene is TRBV14, the J gene TRBJ2-2, with a weak D call TRBD2 (5 bases). The germline gives CDR1 SGHDN, CDR2 FVKESK. This CDR3 region has 11 residues. Trimming cost V 2 bases and J 13 bases, with 8 bases left between them. CDR3 DNA: TGTGCCAGCAGCCAATGGGGAGCGCTGTTTTTT. Its translation: CASSQWGALFF.

The chain uses TRBV4-1 and TRBJ2-7, with TRBD2 identical over 15 bases. CDR1 is MGHRA and CDR2 is YSYEKL in the germline V gene. With 1 base clipped from V and 2 bases from J, the junction kept 18 bases outside the gene matches. This CDR3 region has 22 residues. The CDR3 spells CASSQVGLAGGPDPAGTYEQYF. DNA of the CDR3: TGCGCCAGCAGCCAAGTCGGACTAGCGGGAGGGCCTGATCCTGCCGGCACCTACGAGCAGTACTTC.

The rearrangement links TRBV18 to TRBJ1-1, with a tentative D call TRBD1 (5 bases). The CDR3 has 16 residues. Germline CDR1 and CDR2: KGHSH and LQKENI. V was shortened by 1 base and J by 1 base, with 13 bases between the two germline ends. The CDR3 sequence is CASSPLMAGQNTEAFF. CDR3 bases: TGTGCCAGCTCACCACTTATGGCAGGGCAGAACACTGAAGCTTTCTTT.